This entry describes one T cell receptor beta chain. Its antigen is still unknown. RNA transcripts were the template for amplifying TCR beta CDR3 regions. First-round RT-PCR with HTBI primers amplified the TCR CDR3 region. One entry per CDR3 protein, called by TCRdb with MiXCR from the multiplex PCR reads. The sample records about 570,000 distinct CDR3 sequences, 35% to 55% being singletons. The study left out patients who had uncontrolled infection, other autoimmune disease, pregnancy or lactation. The source of the sample is a study of T cells in Graves' hyperthyroidism and ophthalmopathy. Study-wide results and limits: Model output signaled ophthalmopathy a median approximately six months ahead of onset. Ophthalmopathy cases were set apart from stable hyperthyroidism by a 13 V-J model. Blood also carried most thyroid clonotypes expanded above 0.001.

With V trimmed by 6 bases and J by 2 bases, 3 bases remained unmatched. From germline, CDR1 is SQVTM and CDR2 ANQGSEA. CDR3 length: 13 residues. Specimen: peripheral blood or thyroid tissue (not recorded which). This clonotype originated in an adult woman with Graves' disease, either hyperthyroidism or ophthalmopathy (not recorded which). The J gene is TRBJ2-7, the V gene TRBV29-1; 11 positions agree with TRBD2. CDR3 sequence (DNA): TGCAGCGTATCTAGCGGGAGGCCCTACGAGCAGTACTTC. Translated: CSVSSGRPYEQYF.